What follows are 15 T cell receptor beta chains derived from one specimen sequenced in a study of response to subunit inactivated influenza vaccine. TCRdb passed the RT-PCR reads through MiXCR, listing each CDR3 protein once. This sample has about 520,000 distinct CDR3 sequences, with 7.2% found just once. Sequences were derived from PBMCs from blood, sampled around 25 months after vaccination. The receptor set was obtained from a man aged 45-69 years who received an inactivated influenza vaccine.

This clonotype was observed at least ten times. The genes are TRBV6-2 or TRBV6-3 and TRBJ2-1, with D perhaps TRBD2 (6 bases). This CDR3 spans 17 amino acids. Trimming took off 2 bases at V and 1 base at J, with 15 bases between the two ends. Germline values: CDR1 MNHEY, CDR2 SVGEGT. The CDR3 protein is CASSYRTLAESYNEQFF. CDR3 bases: TGTGCCAGCAGTTACCGGACTTTAGCGGAGTCCTACAATGAGCAGTTCTTC.

This chain uses TRBV29-1 with TRBJ2-1, with a possible D match to TRBD1 (5 bases). CDR1 is SQVTM and CDR2 is ANQGSEA in the germline V gene. This CDR3 is built from 10 residues. Trimming left V 7 bases short and J 10 bases short, with 11 bases between. In DNA, the CDR3 is TGCAGCGCCGGCGACAGAGAGCAGTTCTTC. Amino acid sequence: CSAGDREQFF.

Only a few counts were recorded for this clonotype. The chain joins TRBV12-3 or TRBV12-4 to TRBJ1-4, with D possibly matching TRBD1 (5 bases). V shed 6 bases and J shed 8 bases, with 22 bases lying between them. The CDR3 sequence is 16 residues long. This CDR3 reads CASSRLMGTGGEKLFF. The CDR3 bases are TGTGCCAGCAGCCGCCTTATGGGGACCGGAGGCGAAAAACTGTTTTTT.

The gene calls are TRBV6-1 and TRBJ1-2, with 8 bases matching TRBD1. This CDR3 region has 12 residues. Losses at the gene ends were 4 bases for V and 6 bases for J; bases not matched to a gene: 1. Germline CDR1 reads MNHNS; CDR2 reads SASEGT. CDR3 loop: CASSATGDGYTF. As DNA, the CDR3 is TGTGCCAGCAGTGCGACAGGGGATGGCTACACCTTC.

The table lists this clonotype with many counts. The rearrangement joins TRBV24-1 to TRBJ2-3; TRBD2 matches at 12 bases. This CDR3 comprises 17 residues. Per germline, CDR1 KGHDR and CDR2 SFDVKD. V was clipped by 4 bases and J by 2 bases; unmatched bases: 6. This chain's CDR3 is CATSESGTSGFTDTQYF. CDR3 nucleotides: TGTGCCACCAGTGAATCCGGGACTAGCGGGTTCACAGATACGCAGTATTTT.

This clonotype occurred a few times. This rearrangement joins TRBV12-3 or TRBV12-4 to TRBJ1-3; D is perhaps TRBD1 (6 bases). The CDR3 loop spans 16 amino acids. V gave up 6 bases and J gave up 0 bases, with 15 bases separating them. The CDR3 region is CASSPQGPSSGNTIYF. The CDR3 coding sequence is TGTGCCAGCAGCCCACAGGGACCATCCTCTGGAAACACCATATATTTT.

Concerning this clonotype itself: A much more abundant neighbour one base away suggests this may be a read error. This chain uses TRBV5-5 with TRBJ1-5; D is perhaps TRBD1 (6 bases). Germline CDR1 reads SGHKS; CDR2 reads YYEKEE (reference sequence). This CDR3 has 17 amino acids. CDR3 bases: TGTGCCATCAGCCCATCCCGGCAGGGGTTGGGTAATCAGCCCCAGCATTTT. It is translated as CAISPSRQGLGNQPQHF.

The DNA for the CDR3 is TGTGCCAGCAGACGAGACAGGACCTCTAATGAAAAACTGTTTTTT. This sequence encodes CASRRDRTSNEKLFF. This rearrangement joins TRBV6-1 to TRBJ1-4; maybe TRBD1 (6 bases). The ends were cut back, 6 bases at V and 3 bases at J, with 14 bases in the middle. The CDR3 is 15 amino acids. The germline gives CDR1 MNHNS, CDR2 SASEGT.

This clonotype was detected many times. This chain joins TRBV10-2 and TRBJ2-1; 9 positions match TRBD1. This CDR3 spans 16 amino acids. Germline V gene data show CDR1 as WSHSY and CDR2 as SAAADI. With 0 bases clipped from V and 10 bases from J, the junction kept 10 bases outside the gene matches. In DNA, the CDR3 is TGCGCCAGCAGTGAGTCGAGGACAGGGGCATCAGGCGAGCAGTTCTTC. Amino acids: CASSESRTGASGEQFF.

This clonotype was observed a few times. The chain uses TRBV5-1 and TRBJ1-2; D gene unclear. Germline V lookup: CDR1 SGHRS, CDR2 YFSETQ. This CDR3 comprises 14 residues. V gave up 4 bases and J gave up 3 bases, with 13 bases separating them. In DNA form, the CDR3 reads TGCGCCAGCAGCCACAGCCTCCTGGACTATGGCTACACCTTC. It specifies CASSHSLLDYGYTF.

The chain uses TRBV20-1 and TRBJ2-1, with D tentatively TRBD2 (5 bases). Per the germline V gene, CDR1 is DFQATT and CDR2 is SNEGSKA (reference sequence). CDR3 length: 13 residues. V gave up 5 bases and J gave up 9 bases, with 17 bases separating them. For the CDR3, the DNA is TGCAGTGCTGCCCCCTCGGGGAGAAGTGAGCAGTTCTTC. Amino acid sequence: CSAAPSGRSEQFF.

This clonotype was detected ten times or more. The chain is built from TRBV7-2 and TRBJ2-3; 9 bases fit TRBD1. CDR1 SGHTA and CDR2 FQGNSA come from the germline V gene. Losses at the gene ends were 3 bases for V and 4 bases for J; bases not matched to a gene: 5. The CDR3 length is 15 residues. CDR3 protein: CASSLRDRVPDTQYF. DNA for the CDR3: TGTGCCAGCAGCTTGAGGGACAGGGTCCCAGATACGCAGTATTTT.

This clonotype was found many times. CDR3 in DNA: TGCGCCAGCAGAGTGGGGGCTGAGGAGACCCAGTACTTC. Translation: CASRVGAEETQYF. The chain has TRBV5-1 and TRBJ2-5, with a tentative D call TRBD1 (6 bases). The V gene lost 5 bases and the J gene lost 5 bases, with 13 bases spanning the gap. Per germline, CDR1 SGHRS and CDR2 YFSETQ. The CDR3 runs 13 residues.

This clonotype was found a few times. The chain joins TRBV6-5 to TRBJ2-1; D perhaps matches TRBD1 (6 bases). CDR3 length: 15 residues. The germline V and J ends were trimmed by 6 bases and 2 bases, with 14 bases remaining between them. The germline CDR1 and CDR2 sequences are MNHEY and SVGAGI. CDR3 nucleotides: TGTGCCAGCAGCTACAGGGCGGAGCCCTACAATGAGCAGTTCTTC. This encodes CASSYRAEPYNEQFF.

The rearrangement links TRBV12-3 or TRBV12-4 to TRBJ2-1; weak D call: TRBD2 (6 bases). The CDR3 is 13 amino acids. V shed 7 bases and J shed 7 bases, with 14 bases lying between them. CDR3 loop: CASTGGLANEQFF. The CDR3 DNA reads TGTGCCAGCACCGGAGGGCTAGCTAATGAGCAGTTCTTC.